A single T cell receptor beta chain is shown here with its context. The sample is drawn from a study of blood T cell repertoires in COVID-19. The CDR3 runs 19 residues. Looked up from germline, CDR1 is MGHRA and CDR2 is YSYEKL. The V and J ends lost 5 bases and 2 bases, in that order; junction bases with no gene match: 20. Sequencing was performed with immunoSEQ multiplex PCR; in TCRdb, only in-frame clones are kept and a portion is missing. The sample includes roughly 140,000 clones, 88% of them seen just once. This receptor was identified in a human donor in a cohort sampled during active COVID-19. What was sequenced was peripheral blood. The J gene is TRBJ2-5, the V gene TRBV4-1; 7 bases are a match to TRBD2. In DNA form, the CDR3 reads TGCGCCAGCAGCACCCCCGGACTAAAGAGGGGAGCGGGGCAAGAGACCCAGTACTTC. Protein product: CASSTPGLKRGAGQETQYF.